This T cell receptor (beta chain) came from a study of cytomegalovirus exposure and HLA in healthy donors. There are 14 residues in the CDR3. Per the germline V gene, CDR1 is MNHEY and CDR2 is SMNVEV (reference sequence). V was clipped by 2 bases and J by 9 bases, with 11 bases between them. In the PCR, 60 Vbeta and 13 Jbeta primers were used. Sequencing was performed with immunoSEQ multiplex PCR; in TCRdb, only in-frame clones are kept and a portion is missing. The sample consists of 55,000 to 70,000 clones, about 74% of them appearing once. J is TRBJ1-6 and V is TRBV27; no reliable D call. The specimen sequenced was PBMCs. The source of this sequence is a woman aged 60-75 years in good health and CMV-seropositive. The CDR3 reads CASSLPGRTSPLHF. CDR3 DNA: TGTGCCAGCAGTTTACCGGGGAGAACTTCACCCCTCCACTTT.